A selection of T cell receptor beta chains follows, all from one sample in a study of blood T cell repertoires in COVID-19. Repertoires were generated with immunoSEQ multiplex PCR, while TCRdb's copy carries only in-frame clones and drops some. The table lists about 280,000 clones, 83% of them singletons. Sequencing was carried out using peripheral blood. These receptors were taken from a woman aged 50 to 60 who had recovered from COVID-19. CDR3s include the opening cysteine and the closing phenylalanine or tryptophan. The order of the fields is D gene, J gene, CDR3 length, clone size, V gene, CDR3 protein, CDR3 DNA. The D gene is left open where the match is weak. Expanded clones get a size class; other rows say once, few or many, or leave the size out.

>-|TRBJ2-1|13|few|TRBV5-1
CASSLDGYNEQFF
TGCGCCAGCAGCTTGGACGGCTACAATGAGCAGTTCTTC
>-|TRBJ2-5|13|-|TRBV30
CAWSVIGGETQYF
TGTGCCTGGAGTGTAATTGGGGGGGAGACCCAGTACTTC
>-|TRBJ2-1|14|-|TRBV7-2
CASSLMHSSNEQFF
TGTGCCAGCAGCTTAATGCACTCTAGCAATGAGCAGTTCTTC
>TRBD1|TRBJ1-2|15|once|TRBV28
CASVFITGTGGSYTF
TGTGCCAGTGTTTTTATAACCGGGACAGGGGGAAGCTACACCTTC
>-|TRBJ2-7|15|-|TRBV15
CATSRASPGNYEQYF
TGTGCCACCAGCAGAGCCTCCCCCGGTAACTACGAGCAGTACTTC
>-|TRBJ2-2|14|-|TRBV6-1
CASSEALRGGELFF
TGTGCCAGCAGTGAAGCGCTAAGGGGAGGGGAGCTGTTTTTT
>-|TRBJ1-6|11|once|TRBV1
CTSSDREPLHF
TGCACCAGCAGCGACAGGGAACCCCTCCACTTT
>TRBD2|TRBJ2-7|15|once|TRBV7-2
CASSLGLAAEYEQYF
TGTGCCAGCAGCCTGGGACTAGCGGCTGAATACGAGCAGTACTTC
>-|TRBJ1-2|16|-|TRBV18
CASSPGGEAGPYGYTF
TGTGCCAGCTCACCCGGGGGGGAAGCAGGACCCTATGGCTACACCTTC
>-|TRBJ1-4|17|-|TRBV4-1
CASSQDRLAQAGEKLFF
-
>TRBD1|TRBJ1-6|16|once|TRBV28
CASSSLGTVLNSPLHF
TGTGCCAGCAGTTCCCTAGGGACAGTCCTTAATTCACCCCTCCACTTT
>TRBD1|TRBJ1-2|13|-|TRBV18
CASSPGQVYGYTF
TGTGCCAGCTCACCGGGACAGGTCTATGGCTACACCTTC
>TRBD1|TRBJ1-1|17|-|TRBV28
CASSSLAGTRGQIAAFF
TGTGCCAGCAGTTCCCTCGCGGGGACAAGGGGGCAGATTGCGGCTTTCTTT
>-|TRBJ2-3|18|-|TRBV21-1
CASSKAGAREGLTDTQYF
TGTGCCAGCAGCAAAGCGGGGGCGCGGGAGGGCCTCACAGATACGCAGTATTTT
>-|TRBJ1-5|15|-|TRBV19
CASSARDTYNQPQHF
TGTGCCAGTAGTGCTCGGGACACCTACAATCAGCCCCAGCATTTT
>TRBD2|TRBJ2-5|17|-|TRBV10-3
CAISEGRTSGYQETQYF
TGTGCCATCAGTGAAGGGAGGACTAGCGGCTACCAAGAGACCCAGTACTTC
>-|TRBJ2-1|14|once|TRBV15
CATSQGSLYNEQFF
TGTGCCACCAGCCAGGGCAGCCTCTACAATGAGCAGTTCTTC
>-|TRBJ1-1|15|few|TRBV28
CASIGSRGRNTEAFF
TGTGCCAGCATCGGGTCTAGGGGAAGGAACACTGAAGCTTTCTTT
>-|TRBJ2-7|15|-|TRBV7-2
CASSPAVTGTYEQYF
TGTGCCAGCAGCCCTGCGGTTACAGGGACCTACGAGCAGTACTTC
>TRBD2|TRBJ2-3|15|-|TRBV4-3
CASSQGAGGSDTQYF
TGCGCCAGCAGCCAAGGTGCGGGGGGCTCAGATACGCAGTATTTT
>-|TRBJ2-3|14|-|TRBV19
CASSISGSTDTQYF
TGTGCCAGTAGTATTAGCGGAAGCACAGATACGCAGTATTTT
>TRBD1|TRBJ2-5|15|once|TRBV5-1
CASSLGRTGVETQYF
TGCGCCAGCAGCTTGGGTCGGACAGGGGTCGAGACCCAGTACTTC
>TRBD1|TRBJ1-5|18|few|TRBV18
CASSPRLSDRGYNQPQHF
TGTGCCAGCTCACCACGACTGTCGGACAGGGGGTACAATCAGCCCCAGCATTTT
>TRBD2|TRBJ2-1|13|-|TRBV6-6
CASSPTSGREQFF
TGTGCCAGCAGTCCGACTAGCGGGAGGGAGCAGTTCTTC
>TRBD1|TRBJ2-3|16|-|TRBV15
CATSRDMDRDTDTQYF
TGTGCCACCAGCAGAGATATGGACAGGGACACAGATACGCAGTATTTT
>TRBD2|TRBJ2-5|13|-|TRBV15
CATRTSGRETQYF
TGTGCCACCAGGACTAGCGGGAGAGAGACCCAGTACTTC
>-|TRBJ1-1|14|-|TRBV24-1
CATSDSGLRTEAFF
TGTGCCACCAGTGATTCAGGGTTGCGCACTGAAGCTTTCTTT
>TRBD1|TRBJ2-3|14|-|TRBV7-9
CASSQGQGLDTQYF
TGTGCCAGCAGCCAGGGACAGGGCCTAGATACGCAGTATTTT
>-|TRBJ1-5|15|-|TRBV6-2/TRBV6-3
CASSLLQGMVQPQHF
TGTGCCAGCAGTCTCCTACAGGGAATGGTTCAGCCCCAGCATTTT
>TRBD1|TRBJ2-7|14|once|TRBV18
CASSPRDSSYEQYF
TGTGCCAGCTCACCACGGGACAGCTCCTACGAGCAGTACTTC
>TRBD1|TRBJ1-4|14|-|TRBV6-5
CASRRDRVNEKLFF
TGTGCCAGCCGGCGTGACAGGGTTAATGAAAAACTGTTTTTT
>-|TRBJ2-5|15|-|TRBV7-2
CASSSLGGGQETQYF
TGTGCCAGCAGCTCGCTAGGTGGTGGGCAAGAGACCCAGTACTTC
>-|TRBJ1-2|12|-|TRBV28
CATTQGTYGYTF
TGTGCCACCACCCAGGGGACCTATGGCTACACCTTC
>TRBD1|TRBJ1-1|13|-|TRBV30
CAGRGQGGTEAFF
TGTGCCGGTCGGGGACAGGGGGGCACTGAAGCTTTCTTT
>-|TRBJ1-3|16|once|TRBV5-5
CASSPSGPSSGNTIYF
TGTGCCAGCAGCCCTAGCGGGCCGAGCTCTGGAAACACCATATATTTT
>TRBD1|TRBJ2-7|15|-|TRBV28
CASSGRDRSAYEQYF
TGTGCCAGCAGTGGTCGGGACAGATCGGCCTACGAGCAGTACTTC
>-|TRBJ1-2|14|-|TRBV6-5
CASSPGVTMDGYTF
TGTGCCAGCAGTCCAGGGGTCACGATGGATGGCTACACCTTC
>-|TRBJ2-7|14|-|TRBV24-1
CATSDFPRVYEQYF
TGTGCCACCAGTGATTTTCCCAGGGTCTACGAGCAGTACTTC
>-|TRBJ2-1|16|-|TRBV7-2
CASSIGGAGWGSEQFF
TGTGCCAGCAGCATCGGCGGGGCGGGTTGGGGCAGTGAGCAGTTCTTC
>TRBD2|TRBJ2-3|15|-|TRBV18
CASSAPGLHTDTQYF
TGTGCCAGCTCAGCACCGGGACTACACACAGATACGCAGTATTTT
>TRBD2|TRBJ2-1|15|-|TRBV7-9
CASSLRSGSYNEQFF
TGTGCCAGCAGCTTAAGAAGCGGGAGTTACAATGAGCAGTTCTTC
>TRBD2|TRBJ2-7|18|-|TRBV19
CASSIDGAGTSGRNEQYF
TGTGCCAGTAGTATAGATGGGGCCGGGACTAGCGGGAGGAACGAGCAGTACTTC
>TRBD1|TRBJ2-7|17|-|TRBV7-2
CASSLAPPDRGLYEQYF
TGTGCCAGCAGCTTAGCCCCCCCGGACAGGGGGCTCTACGAGCAGTACTTC
>TRBD1|TRBJ2-5|14|-|TRBV7-9
CASSSQGAQETQYF
TGTGCCAGCAGCTCGCAGGGGGCCCAAGAGACCCAGTACTTC
>TRBD1|TRBJ2-3|14|-|TRBV11-2
CASSLDIGTETQYF
TGTGCCAGCAGCTTAGATATCGGGACAGAAACGCAGTATTTT